The 3 T cell receptor beta chains listed next were all sequenced from one sample in a study of cytomegalovirus exposure and HLA in healthy donors. The PCR had 60 Vbeta and 13 Jbeta primers. Data came from immunoSEQ multiplex PCR; TCRdb stores just in-frame clones and leaves some out. Of around 150,000 clones in the sample, approximately 70% were seen once. Specimen: PBMCs. The receptors originated from a woman aged 40 to 50 in good health and CMV-seropositive.

This sequence joins TRBV10-3 and TRBJ2-3; D possibly corresponds to TRBD1 (8 bases). Germline V CDR1 and CDR2: ENHRY, SYGVKD. V was cut by 6 bases and J by 5 bases, with 18 bases left in between. The CDR3 runs to 15 residues. The CDR3 protein is CAISGQGGLRDTQYF. The CDR3 bases are TGTGCCATCAGCGGACAGGGAGGGTTGAGAGATACGCAGTATTTT.

In its sample, this clone was seen a few times. The chain joins TRBV10-1 to TRBJ2-5; 13 nucleotides match TRBD2. The CDR3 length is 18 residues. Germline CDR1 WNHNN, CDR2 SYGVQD (reference sequence). Trimming removed 2 bases from V and 5 bases from J; junction bases left unmatched: 11. CDR3 sequence (DNA): TGCGCCAGCAGTGAGCCGGGACTAGCGGGGTGGGGCTTGGAGACCCAGTACTTC. Amino acids: CASSEPGLAGWGLETQYF.

The rearrangement links TRBV6-5 to TRBJ2-7; possible D gene TRBD1, 6 bases. V was cut by 8 bases and J by 7 bases, with 15 bases left in between. This CDR3 contains 12 residues. CDR1 is MNHEY, CDR2 SVGAGI, per germline. The CDR3 coding sequence is TGTGCCAGCGGGCCACAGGGTTGGGAGCAGTACTTC. Residues: CASGPQGWEQYF.